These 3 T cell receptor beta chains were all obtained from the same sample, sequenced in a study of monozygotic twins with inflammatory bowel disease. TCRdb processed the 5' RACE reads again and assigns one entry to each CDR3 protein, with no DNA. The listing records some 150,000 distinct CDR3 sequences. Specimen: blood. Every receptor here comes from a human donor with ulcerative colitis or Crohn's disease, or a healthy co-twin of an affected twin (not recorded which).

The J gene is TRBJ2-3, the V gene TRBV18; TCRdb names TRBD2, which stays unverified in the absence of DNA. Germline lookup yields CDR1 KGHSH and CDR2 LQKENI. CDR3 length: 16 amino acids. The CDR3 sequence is CASSPREGRVTDTQYF.

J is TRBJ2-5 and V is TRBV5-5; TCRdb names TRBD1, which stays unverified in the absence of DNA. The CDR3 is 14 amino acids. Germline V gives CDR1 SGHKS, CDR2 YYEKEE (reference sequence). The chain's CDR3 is CASRRGTSQETQYF.

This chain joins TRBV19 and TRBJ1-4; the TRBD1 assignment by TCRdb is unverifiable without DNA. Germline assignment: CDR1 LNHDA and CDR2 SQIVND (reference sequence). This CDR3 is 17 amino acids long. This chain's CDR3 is CASTPTDRGSANEKLFF.